The 25 T cell receptor beta chains below come from one sample, sequenced in a study of blood T cell repertoires in COVID-19. The method was immunoSEQ multiplex PCR; TCRdb's version includes in-frame clones alone and lacks a portion of them. There are roughly 70,000 clones in the sample; more than 75% occur only once, and approximately 30% lies in the top ten. Specimen: peripheral blood. The receptors shown here come from a woman aged 80 or over with active or convalescent COVID-19.

The chain recombines TRBV5-1 with TRBJ1-2, with D unclear. CDR1 and CDR2 (germline): SGHRS, YFSETQ. Trimming shortened V by 3 bases and J by 0 bases, and 6 bases separated the two germline ends. The CDR3 sequence is 13 residues long. The CDR3 DNA follows: TGCGCCAGCAGCTCCCCATCTAACTATGGCTACACCTTC. Residues: CASSSPSNYGYTF.

This chain links TRBV2 with TRBJ1-5; 9 positions match TRBD1. This CDR3 spans 14 amino acids. Germline trimming cut 5 bases from V and 10 bases from J; bases unmatched to any gene: 9. CDR1 is SNHLY and CDR2 is FYNNEI in the germline V gene. The DNA for the CDR3 is TGTGCCAGCAGTCCAACAGGGGGCTCTTATCCCCAGCATTTT. This encodes CASSPTGGSYPQHF.

The chain links TRBV7-9 to TRBJ1-3; D not resolved. The CDR3 consists of 16 residues. V dropped 1 base and J dropped 4 bases, with 14 bases sitting between them. CDR1 and CDR2 (germline): SEHNR, FQNEAQ (reference sequence). The CDR3 nucleotides read TGTGCCAGCAGCTTAGGGACTCCAGGTGCCGGAAACACCATATATTTT. Its translation is CASSLGTPGAGNTIYF. Together with reference TRBV7-9 and TRBJ1-3, the CDR3 gives the full variable domain: DTGVSQNPRHKITKRGQNVTFRCDPISEHNRLYWYRQTLGQGPEFLTYFQNEAQLEKSRLLSDRFSAERPKGSFSTLEIQRTEQGDSAMYLCASSLGTPGAGNTIYFGEGSWLTVV.

The J gene is TRBJ2-2, the V gene TRBV30; TRBD2 agrees at 8 bases. Losses at the gene ends were 1 base for V and 7 bases for J; bases not matched to a gene: 11. Germline loops: CDR1 GTSNPN, CDR2 SVGIG (reference sequence). The CDR3 runs 16 residues. The CDR3 DNA follows: TGTGCCTGGAGTGGGGGAAGCGGGGGCGCGGGCGGGGAGCTGTTTTTT. The encoded protein is CAWSGGSGGAGGELFF.

The rearrangement links TRBV5-1 to TRBJ1-2; D may be TRBD1 (5 bases). Trimming cost V 3 bases and J 6 bases, with 15 bases left between them. The CDR3 extends over 14 amino acids. Germline CDR1 SGHRS, CDR2 YFSETQ. CDR3 sequence: CASSSTEGRNGYTF. The CDR3, as DNA: TGCGCCAGCAGCTCCACCGAGGGGAGGAATGGCTACACCTTC.

The chain combines TRBV30 with TRBJ2-6; D unresolved. The germline V gene encodes CDR1 GTSNPN and CDR2 SVGIG (reference sequence). CDR3 length equals 11 residues. CDR3 sequence reads: CALRGANVLTF. CDR3 nucleotides: TGTGCACTACGTGGGGCCAACGTCCTGACTTTC.

The chain has TRBV7-2 and TRBJ1-2; no firm D call. Germline V gene lookup returns CDR1 SGHTA and CDR2 FQGNSA. CDR3 length: 15 amino acids. The V gene lost 7 bases and the J gene lost 3 bases, with 18 bases spanning the gap. CDR3 region: CASTPGPGPYYGYTF. As DNA, the CDR3 is TGTGCCAGCACCCCAGGCCCTGGGCCCTACTATGGCTACACCTTC.

This clone was seen at least ten times. The chain uses TRBV7-9 and TRBJ1-3, with 7 bases identical to TRBD1. Looked up from germline, CDR1 is SEHNR and CDR2 is FQNEAQ (reference sequence). The trim removed 5 bases at V and 3 bases at J, leaving 4 bases unmatched. The CDR3 extends over 14 amino acids. CDR3 amino acids: CASSTTGIGNTIYF. The CDR3 DNA reads as TGTGCCAGCAGCACGACAGGGATTGGAAACACCATATATTTT.

This clone showed up just once. The chain carries TRBV7-2 and TRBJ1-6; D ambiguous. This CDR3 is built from 15 residues. CDR1 is SGHTA and CDR2 is FQGNSA in the germline V gene. V was pared by 5 bases and J by 1 base, with 9 bases between. The CDR3 bases are TGTGCCAGCAGCCCCGAGAGGTCCTATAATTCACCCCTCCACTTT. It yields the protein CASSPERSYNSPLHF. The full variable domain, in which reference TRBV7-2 and TRBJ1-6 provide the parts outside the CDR3, is GAGVSQSPSNKVTEKGKDVELRCDPISGHTALYWYRQSLGQGLEFLIYFQGNSAPDKSGLPSDRFSAERTGGSVSTLTIQRTQQEDSAVYLCASSPERSYNSPLHFGNGTRLTVT.

The chain joins TRBV19 to TRBJ1-2; D may be TRBD1 (5 bases). V gave up 0 bases and J gave up 7 bases, with 15 bases separating them. CDR1 is LNHDA and CDR2 is SQIVND in the germline V gene (reference sequence). The CDR3 consists of 15 residues. The CDR3 DNA sequence: TGTGCCAGTAGTATAGAGGGACTCTCCTCTTCTGGCTACACCTTC. Residues: CASSIEGLSSSGYTF.

This clone has just one count. J is TRBJ2-7 and V is TRBV7-2, with a tentative D call TRBD1 (7 bases). The CDR3 covers 13 residues. Trimming cost V 5 bases and J 7 bases, with 15 bases left between them. CDR1 is SGHTA, CDR2 FQGNSA, per germline. The CDR3 DNA reads as TGTGCCAGCAGCATGACAGGGCGGGGAGAGCAGTACTTC. Its protein product is CASSMTGRGEQYF. Supplemented by reference TRBV7-2 and TRBJ2-7, the full variable domain reads GAGVSQSPSNKVTEKGKDVELRCDPISGHTALYWYRQSLGQGLEFLIYFQGNSAPDKSGLPSDRFSAERTGGSVSTLTIQRTQQEDSAVYLCASSMTGRGEQYFGPGTRLTVT.

This clone was observed a single time. The rearrangement links TRBV20-1 to TRBJ2-3; 7 nucleotides match TRBD2. J was trimmed by 11 bases and V by 3 bases; bases with no gene match: 2. The CDR3 is made up of 10 amino acids. Germline V gene lookup returns CDR1 DFQATT and CDR2 SNEGSKA (reference sequence). The CDR3: CSARLAVQYF. The DNA of the CDR3 is TGCAGTGCTAGGCTAGCGGTGCAGTATTTT.

J is TRBJ2-7 and V is TRBV13; 7 nucleotides agree with TRBD2. The germline gives CDR1 PRHDT, CDR2 FYEKMQ (reference sequence). V lost 4 bases, J lost 3 bases, and 15 bases stayed unmatched. The CDR3 has 17 amino acids. CDR3 region: CASSSALAPTTLYEQYF. The CDR3 DNA follows: TGTGCCAGCAGCTCGGCACTAGCGCCAACCACCCTCTACGAGCAGTACTTC.

The chain recombines TRBV5-1 with TRBJ1-2, with D unclear. CDR1 is SGHRS and CDR2 is YFSETQ in the germline V gene. The CDR3 loop spans 13 amino acids. V shed 2 bases and J shed 8 bases, with 13 bases lying between them. The CDR3 nucleotides are TGCGCCAGCAGCTTACAGCTCCCGGCAGGCTACACCTTC. Protein sequence: CASSLQLPAGYTF.

This sequence joins TRBV10-3 and TRBJ2-1; D gene uncertain. The CDR3 runs 13 residues. Germline V gene data show CDR1 as ENHRY and CDR2 as SYGVKD. V lost 0 bases to trimming and J lost 8 bases, with 8 bases between them. In DNA, the CDR3 is TGTGCCATCAGTGAGTCGAGGAGCGATGAGCAGTTCTTC. Protein: CAISESRSDEQFF.

The chain uses TRBV9 and TRBJ2-1, with D possibly TRBD1 on 6 matching bases. The CDR3 loop spans 16 amino acids. V was trimmed by 2 bases and J by 0 bases, leaving 12 bases between them. Germline CDR1 reads SGDLS; CDR2 reads YYNGEE. The CDR3 region has the DNA TGTGCCAGCAGCGTTAACAGGGAAAGCTCCTACAATGAGCAGTTCTTC. Its translation: CASSVNRESSYNEQFF.

The chain combines TRBV7-9 with TRBJ2-5, with D unresolved. There are 14 residues in the CDR3. Germline CDR1 SEHNR, CDR2 FQNEAQ (reference sequence). V gave up 4 bases and J gave up 0 bases, with 9 bases separating them. The CDR3 protein is CASSSRLNQETQYF. The CDR3 nucleotides are TGTGCCAGCAGCTCTAGACTTAACCAAGAGACCCAGTACTTC.

This clone was detected once. V gene TRBV9 combines with J gene TRBJ1-1, with TRBD1 identical over 8 bases. Germline V gene lookup returns CDR1 SGDLS and CDR2 YYNGEE. V was clipped by 5 bases and J by 5 bases; unmatched bases: 8. The CDR3 is 14 amino acids. Here the CDR3 reads CASSPGQGWTEAFF. The CDR3, as DNA: TGTGCCAGCAGTCCAGGACAGGGTTGGACTGAAGCTTTCTTT. Supplemented by reference TRBV9 and TRBJ1-1, the full variable domain reads DSGVTQTPKHLITATGQRVTLRCSPRSGDLSVYWYQQSLDQGLQFLIQYYNGEERAKGNILERFSAQQFPDLHSELNLSSLELGDSALYFCASSPGQGWTEAFFGQGTRLTVV.

This clone has only a few counts. The chain carries TRBV28 and TRBJ1-3; 10 nucleotides agree with TRBD1. V lost 5 bases and J lost 0; bases outside the gene matches: 13. From germline, CDR1 is MDHEN and CDR2 SYDVKM. The CDR3 length is 19 residues. Here the CDR3 reads CASSLPRDRGLYSGNTIYF. The CDR3 DNA reads as TGTGCCAGCAGTCTCCCCCGGGACAGGGGCCTTTACTCTGGAAACACCATATATTTT.

This chain uses TRBV11-2 with TRBJ1-4, with 7 bases matching TRBD1. J gave up 3 bases and V 4 bases, and 11 bases lay outside the gene matches. This CDR3 contains 17 residues. The germline V gene has CDR1 SGHAT and CDR2 FQNNGV. CDR3 sequence: CASSSSPPGQSNEKLFF. The CDR3 nucleotides read TGTGCCAGCAGCTCGTCCCCCCCGGGACAGTCTAATGAAAAACTGTTTTTT.

The chain links TRBV5-1 to TRBJ1-3, with D perhaps TRBD1 (5 bases). Germline CDR1 is SGHRS and CDR2 is YFSETQ. The CDR3 consists of 16 residues. V shed 3 bases and J shed 0 bases, with 13 bases lying between them. CDR3 nucleotides: TGCGCCAGCAGCTCGGGGGGACGGTCCTCTGGAAACACCATATATTTT. Translated: CASSSGGRSSGNTIYF. The full variable domain, rest sourced from reference TRBV5-1 and TRBJ1-3, is KAGVTQTPRYLIKTRGQQVTLSCSPISGHRSVSWYQQTPGQGLQFLFEYFSETQRNKGNFPGRFSGRQFSNSRSEMNVSTLELGDSALYLCASSSGGRSSGNTIYFGEGSWLTVV.

This clone was seen once. The CDR3 sequence: CASSQRPGGQGDTQYF. CDR3 sequence (DNA): TGTGCCAGCAGCCAACGTCCGGGGGGGCAGGGAGATACGCAGTATTTT. The chain carries TRBV3-1 (or the pseudogene TRBV3-2) and TRBJ2-3; 8 bases are shared with TRBD2. Losses at the gene ends were 2 bases for V and 5 bases for J; bases not matched to a gene: 9. Germline-derived CDR1 and CDR2 are LGHDT and YNNKEL (reference sequence). CDR3 length equals 16 residues.

The V gene is TRBV12-5, the J gene TRBJ1-2; 9 bases agree with TRBD1. There are 13 residues in the CDR3. Germline CDR1 and CDR2: LGHNT and FRNRAP. J gave up 8 bases and V 6 bases, and 7 bases lay outside the gene matches. The CDR3 coding sequence is TGTGCTAGTGGAGTACAGGGGGCGTCCGGCTACACCTTC. It translates to CASGVQGASGYTF.

This sequence joins TRBV7-2 and TRBJ1-6; D is unclear. Per the germline V gene, CDR1 is SGHTA and CDR2 is FQGNSA. The CDR3 runs 13 residues. Trimming pared 5 bases from V and 8 bases from J, leaving 10 bases between. The CDR3 here is CASSQLRDSPLHF. DNA of the CDR3: TGTGCCAGCAGCCAACTCCGGGATTCACCCCTCCACTTT.

This chain connects TRBV10-3 to TRBJ1-3; D is uncertain. The V and J ends lost 4 bases and 0 bases respectively, with 4 bases between them. The CDR3 spans 13 residues. Germline lookup yields CDR1 ENHRY and CDR2 SYGVKD. The CDR3: CAISVSSGNTIYF. The CDR3 DNA sequence: TGTGCCATCAGTGTGAGCTCTGGAAACACCATATATTTT.